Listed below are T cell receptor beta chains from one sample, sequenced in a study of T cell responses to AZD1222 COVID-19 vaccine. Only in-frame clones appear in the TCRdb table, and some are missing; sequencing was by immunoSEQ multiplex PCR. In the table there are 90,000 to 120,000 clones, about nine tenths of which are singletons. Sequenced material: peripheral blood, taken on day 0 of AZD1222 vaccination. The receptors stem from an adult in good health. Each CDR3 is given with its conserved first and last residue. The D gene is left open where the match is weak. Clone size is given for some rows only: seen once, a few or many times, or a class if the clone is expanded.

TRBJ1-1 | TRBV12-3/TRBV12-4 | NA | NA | CASRSWGSTEAFF | TGTGCCAGCAGATCCTGGGGAAGCACTGAAGCTTTCTTT
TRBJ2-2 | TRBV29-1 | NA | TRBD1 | CSVEDQGVLDTGELFF | TGCAGCGTTGAAGACCAGGGGGTTTTGGACACCGGGGAGCTGTTTTTT
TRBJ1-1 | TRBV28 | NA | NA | CASSIPSIRDGGDTEAFF | TGTGCCAGCAGTATACCGTCCATACGGGACGGCGGCGACACTGAAGCTTTCTTT
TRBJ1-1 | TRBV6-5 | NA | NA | CASSSGHLNTEAFF | TGTGCCAGCAGTTCGGGACATCTGAACACTGAAGCTTTCTTT
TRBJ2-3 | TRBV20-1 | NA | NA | CSATRTDTQYF | TGCAGTGCCACTCGGACAGATACGCAGTATTTT
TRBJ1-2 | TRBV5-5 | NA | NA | CASSLEARQSFYGYTF | TGTGCCAGCAGCTTGGAGGCCAGACAGAGCTTCTATGGCTACACCTTC
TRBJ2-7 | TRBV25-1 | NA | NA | CASTQRSSGEQYF | TGTGCCAGCACCCAGAGATCCTCCGGCGAGCAGTACTTC
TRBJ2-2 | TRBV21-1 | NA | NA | CASSKLSGHTGELFF | TGTGCCAGCAGCAAATTGTCAGGGCACACCGGGGAGCTGTTTTTT
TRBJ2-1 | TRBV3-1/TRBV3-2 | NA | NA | CASSQTSWSYNEQFF | TGTGCCAGCAGCCAAACTAGTTGGTCCTACAATGAGCAGTTCTTC
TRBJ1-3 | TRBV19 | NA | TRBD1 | CASNGGTGFSGNTIYF | TGTGCCAGCAATGGGGGGACAGGGTTCTCTGGAAACACCATATATTTT
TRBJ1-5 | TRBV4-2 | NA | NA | CASSQGDGPQHF | TGTGCCAGCAGCCAGGGTGACGGCCCCCAGCATTTT
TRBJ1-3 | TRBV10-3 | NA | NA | CAALPGGGNTIYF | TGTGCCGCTCTCCCGGGTGGGGGAAACACCATATATTTT
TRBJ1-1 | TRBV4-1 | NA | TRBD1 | CASSQDGTEFAEAFF | TGCGCCAGCAGCCAAGATGGGACAGAGTTCGCTGAAGCTTTCTTT
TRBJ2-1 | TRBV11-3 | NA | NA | CASSLGSLLVGGDNEQFF | TGTGCCAGCAGCTTAGGATCCCTACTAGTGGGGGGCGACAATGAGCAGTTCTTC
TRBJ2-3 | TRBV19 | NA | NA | CASSLAVITDTQYF | TGTGCCAGTAGTCTGGCTGTTATCACAGATACGCAGTATTTT
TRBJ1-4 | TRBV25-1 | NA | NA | CASSEFAGTNEKLFF | TGTGCCAGCAGTGAATTTGCAGGGACTAATGAAAAACTGTTTTTT
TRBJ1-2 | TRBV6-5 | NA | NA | CASRGTNYGYTF | TGTGCCAGCAGGGGGACTAACTATGGCTACACCTTC
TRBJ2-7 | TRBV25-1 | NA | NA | CASGVGGQYEQYF | TGTGCCAGCGGAGTGGGGGGTCAATACGAGCAGTACTTC
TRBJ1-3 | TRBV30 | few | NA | CAWRNRNTIYF | TGTGCCTGGAGAAATCGAAACACCATATATTTT
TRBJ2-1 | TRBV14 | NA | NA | CASSQVSFGGKDNEQFF | TGTGCCAGCAGCCAAGTCTCATTCGGGGGCAAGGACAATGAGCAGTTCTTC
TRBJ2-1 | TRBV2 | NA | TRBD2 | CASRWTSSYNEQFF | TGTGCCAGCAGATGGACTAGTAGCTACAATGAGCAGTTCTTC
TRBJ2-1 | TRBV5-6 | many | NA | CASSLLGDGLDNEQFF | TGTGCCAGCAGCCTCTTGGGAGATGGACTTGACAATGAGCAGTTCTTC
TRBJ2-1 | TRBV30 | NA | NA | CASGRSSYNEQFF | TGTGCCTCGGGGAGGAGCTCCTACAATGAGCAGTTCTTC
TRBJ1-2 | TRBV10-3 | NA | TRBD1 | CAISPRPGQDIQTNYGYTF | TGTGCCATCAGTCCAAGACCGGGACAGGACATCCAAACTAACTATGGCTACACCTTC
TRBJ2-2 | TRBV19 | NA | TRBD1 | CASSSLPGQRTGELFF | TGTGCCAGTAGTTCTCTACCGGGACAGAGGACCGGGGAGCTGTTTTTT
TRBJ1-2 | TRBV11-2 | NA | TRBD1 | CASSSSTGQGKGYTF | TGTGCCAGCAGCTCCAGTACGGGACAGGGGAAGGGCTACACCTTC
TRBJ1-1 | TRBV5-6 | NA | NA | CASSLIYSGRDFTEAFF | TGTGCCAGCAGCTTAATCTATTCGGGCAGGGACTTCACTGAAGCTTTCTTT
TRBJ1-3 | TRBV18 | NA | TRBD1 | CASSPGTGNSGNTIYF | TGTGCCAGCTCACCCGGGACAGGCAACTCTGGAAACACCATATATTTT
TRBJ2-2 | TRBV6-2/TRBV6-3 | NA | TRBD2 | CAGSFSEAGENTGELFF | TGTGCCGGCAGTTTCAGTGAAGCGGGGGAGAACACCGGGGAGCTGTTTTTT
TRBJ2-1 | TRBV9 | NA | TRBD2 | CASSERPGGSSQFF | TGTGCCAGCAGCGAGCGACCCGGGGGGTCGTCGCAGTTCTTC
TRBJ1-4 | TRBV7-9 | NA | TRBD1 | CASSEGQASNEKLFF | TGTGCCAGCAGCGAAGGACAGGCGAGTAATGAAAAACTGTTTTTT
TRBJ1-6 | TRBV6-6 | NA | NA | CASSYYSSSSPLHF | TGTGCCAGCAGTTACTACAGCTCTAGCTCACCCCTCCACTTT
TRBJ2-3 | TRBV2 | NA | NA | CAGMARGFTDTQYF | TGTGCCGGCATGGCTAGGGGATTCACAGATACGCAGTATTTT
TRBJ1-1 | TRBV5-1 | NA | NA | CASSLDTGRTEAFF | TGCGCCAGCAGCTTGGACACAGGGCGCACTGAAGCTTTCTTT
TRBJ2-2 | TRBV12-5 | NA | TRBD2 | CASGLGLAGGTLSNTGELFF | TGTGCTAGTGGTTTGGGACTAGCGGGGGGGACGCTATCGAACACCGGGGAGCTGTTTTTT
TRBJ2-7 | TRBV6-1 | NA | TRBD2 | CASSEGLAGSYEQYF | TGTGCCAGCAGTGAAGGACTAGCGGGCTCCTACGAGCAGTACTTC
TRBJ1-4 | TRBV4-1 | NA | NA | CASSLNRVREKLFF | TGCGCCAGCAGCCTAAACAGGGTCAGGGAAAAACTGTTTTTT
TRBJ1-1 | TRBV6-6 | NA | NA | CASSTRALNTEAFF | TGTGCCAGCAGTACGCGGGCCCTGAACACTGAAGCTTTCTTT
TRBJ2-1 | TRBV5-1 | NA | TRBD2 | CASSLGLAGFDEQFF | TGCGCCAGCAGCTTAGGACTAGCGGGGTTTGATGAGCAGTTCTTC
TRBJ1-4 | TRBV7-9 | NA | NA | CASSLSNEKLFF | TGTGCCAGCAGCTTGTCAAATGAAAAACTGTTTTTT